This T cell receptor (beta chain) was observed in a study of cytomegalovirus exposure and HLA in healthy donors. The germline gives CDR1 SNHLY, CDR2 FYNNEI. The V and J ends lost 7 bases and 6 bases, in that order; junction bases with no gene match: 10. This CDR3 is 14 amino acids long. PCR was performed using 60 Vbeta and 13 Jbeta primers. Libraries were prepared by immunoSEQ multiplex PCR; TCRdb keeps only in-frame clonotypes and omits some of them. The data contain around 120,000 clones, around four fifths of them singletons. Sequenced input: PBMCs. The source of this sequence is a human donor in good health. The rearrangement links TRBV2 to TRBJ1-2; 8 positions match TRBD1. The CDR3 DNA is TGTGCCAGCAATGCTCAGTTGACAGGGGATGGCTACACCTTC. It is translated as CASNAQLTGDGYTF.